The sequence of this T cell receptor beta chain was determined in a study of cytomegalovirus exposure and HLA in healthy donors. Findings of the study overall: The study recorded 150 to 200 TCR beta chains that were cytomegalovirus-associated. Accurate prediction of most subjects' HLA-A and HLA-B alleles from TCR beta sequences was reported.

CDR1 and CDR2 from the germline V gene are MDHEN and SYDVKM. V was cut by 5 bases and J by 4 bases, with 9 bases left in between. The CDR3 runs 12 residues. Primers for the PCR totalled 60 Vbeta and 13 Jbeta. Libraries were prepared by immunoSEQ multiplex PCR; TCRdb keeps only in-frame clonotypes and omits some of them. The table includes some 130,000 clones, 83% detected once. This clone has just one count. The antigen is unknown. This clonotype was sampled from a girl aged 2 to 9 in good health and CMV-seronegative. The chain combines TRBV28 with TRBJ2-7; D remains unclear. What was sequenced was PBMCs. CDR3 loop: CASSISSYEQYF. The CDR3 region has the DNA TGTGCCAGCAGTATATCTTCGTACGAGCAGTACTTC.